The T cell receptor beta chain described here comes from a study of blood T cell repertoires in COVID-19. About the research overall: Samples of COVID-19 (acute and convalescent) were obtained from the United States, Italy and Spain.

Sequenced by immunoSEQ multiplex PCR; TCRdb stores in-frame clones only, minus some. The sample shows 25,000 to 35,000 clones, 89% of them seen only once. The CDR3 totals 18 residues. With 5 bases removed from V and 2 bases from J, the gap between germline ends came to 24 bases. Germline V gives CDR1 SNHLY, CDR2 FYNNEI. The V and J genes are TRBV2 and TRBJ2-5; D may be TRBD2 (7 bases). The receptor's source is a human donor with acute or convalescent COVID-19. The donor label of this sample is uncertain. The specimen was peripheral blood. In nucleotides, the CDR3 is TGTGCCAGCAGTCCCACTGGCGGGGGAGGGACACGACAAGAGACCCAGTACTTC. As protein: CASSPTGGGGTRQETQYF. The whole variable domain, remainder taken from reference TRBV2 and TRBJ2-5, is EPEVTQTPSHQVTQMGQEVILRCVPISNHLYFYWYRQILGQKVEFLVSFYNNEISEKSEIFDDQFSVERPDGSNFTLKIRSTKLEDSAMYFCASSPTGGGGTRQETQYFGPGTRLLVL.